This TCR beta chain was found in a study of cytomegalovirus exposure and HLA in healthy donors. Use of 60 Vbeta and 13 Jbeta primers characterized the PCR. Some clones are missing from TCRdb's copy, which holds only in-frame ones; the method was immunoSEQ multiplex PCR. The table lists about 130,000 clones, about three quarters of them singletons. Note on this clone: Its antigen is unknown.

Between the trimmed V and J ends, which lost 3 bases and 4 bases, there was a span of 10 bases. Germline lookup yields CDR1 SGHTA and CDR2 FQGTGA. The CDR3 loop spans 14 amino acids. Notes on the study in general: CMV antigen specificity was confirmed in vitro for a few CMV-associated chains. The authors assumed roughly uniform sequencing depth across donors for presence/absence analyses. Later work found most CMV-associated TCR beta chains apparently HLA-restricted. It was 150 or so TCR beta chains that were listed as cytomegalovirus-associated.

The sample comprised PBMCs. This clonotype was obtained from a woman in her 30s in good health and CMV-seronegative. The rearrangement uses TRBV7-3 and TRBJ1-3, with D possibly matching TRBD1 (5 bases). This CDR3 is CASSLGGSGNTIYF. The CDR3 region has the DNA TGTGCCAGCAGCTTGGGGGGATCCGGAAACACCATATATTTT.